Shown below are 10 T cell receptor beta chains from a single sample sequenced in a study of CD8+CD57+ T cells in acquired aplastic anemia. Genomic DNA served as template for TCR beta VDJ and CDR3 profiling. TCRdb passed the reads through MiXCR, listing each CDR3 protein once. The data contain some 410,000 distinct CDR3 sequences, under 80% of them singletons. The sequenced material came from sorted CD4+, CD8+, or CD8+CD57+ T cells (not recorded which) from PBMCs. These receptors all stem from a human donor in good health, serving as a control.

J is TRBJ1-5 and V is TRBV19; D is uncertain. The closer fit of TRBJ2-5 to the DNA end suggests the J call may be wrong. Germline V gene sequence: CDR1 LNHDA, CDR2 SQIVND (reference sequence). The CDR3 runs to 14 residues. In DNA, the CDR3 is TGTGCCAGCAGTTACCTACAGATCGATCAGACCCAGTACTTC. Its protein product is CASSYLQIDQTQYF.

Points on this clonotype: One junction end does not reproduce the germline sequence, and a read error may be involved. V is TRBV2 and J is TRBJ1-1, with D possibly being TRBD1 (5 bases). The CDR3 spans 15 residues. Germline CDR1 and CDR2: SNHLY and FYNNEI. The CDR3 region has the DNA TGCGCCAGCAGGGCGGGGACGGGGAGTGTCACTGAAGCTTTCTTT. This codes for CASRAGTGSVTEAFF.

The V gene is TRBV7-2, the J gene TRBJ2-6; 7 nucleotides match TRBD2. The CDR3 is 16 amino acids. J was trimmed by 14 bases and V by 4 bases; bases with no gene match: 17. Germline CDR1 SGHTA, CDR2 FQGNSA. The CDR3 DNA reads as TGTGCCAGCAGCTCCGAGGGAGGGGATGGGCCCCAGCTCCTGACTTTC. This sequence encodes CASSSEGGDGPQLLTF. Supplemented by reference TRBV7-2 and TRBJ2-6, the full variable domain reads GAGVSQSPSNKVTEKGKDVELRCDPISGHTALYWYRQSLGQGLEFLIYFQGNSAPDKSGLPSDRFSAERTGGSVSTLTIQRTQQEDSAVYLCASSSEGGDGPQLLTFGAGSRLTVL.

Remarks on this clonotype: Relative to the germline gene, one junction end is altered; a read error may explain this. The CDR3 loop reads CSASQGAGGTF. The CDR3, as DNA: TGCAGTGCTAGTCAAGGAGCGGGGGGGACGTTT. This chain joins TRBV20-1 and TRBJ1-1; D is perhaps TRBD1 (5 bases). Germline V gives CDR1 DFQATT, CDR2 SNEGSKA (reference sequence). This CDR3 is 11 amino acids long.

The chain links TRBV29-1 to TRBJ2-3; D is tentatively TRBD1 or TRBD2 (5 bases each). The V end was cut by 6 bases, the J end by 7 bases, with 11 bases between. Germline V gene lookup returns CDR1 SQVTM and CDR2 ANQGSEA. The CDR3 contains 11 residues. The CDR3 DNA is TGCAGCGTGGACGGGGCATATACGCAGTATTTT. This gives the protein CSVDGAYTQYF.

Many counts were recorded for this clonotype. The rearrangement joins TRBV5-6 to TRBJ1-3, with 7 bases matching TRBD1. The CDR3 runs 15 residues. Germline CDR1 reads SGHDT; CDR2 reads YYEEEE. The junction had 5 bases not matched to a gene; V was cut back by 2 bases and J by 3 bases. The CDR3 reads CASSFLDRDGNTIYF. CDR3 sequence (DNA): TGTGCCAGCAGCTTTCTTGACAGGGATGGAAACACCATATATTTT. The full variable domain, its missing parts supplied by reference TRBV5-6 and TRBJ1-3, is DAGVTQSPTHLIKTRGQQVTLRCSPKSGHDTVSWYQQALGQGPQFIFQYYEEEERQRGNFPDRFSGHQFPNYSSELNVNALLLGDSALYLCASSFLDRDGNTIYFGEGSWLTVV.

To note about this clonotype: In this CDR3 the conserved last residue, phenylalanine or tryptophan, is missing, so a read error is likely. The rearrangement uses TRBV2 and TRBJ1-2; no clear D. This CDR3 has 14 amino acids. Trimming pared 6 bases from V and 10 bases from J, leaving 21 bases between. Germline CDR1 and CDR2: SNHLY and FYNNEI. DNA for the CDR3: TGTGCCAGCAGCGCAAACCCTGGCTGGGGAGCCTACACCCTC. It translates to CASSANPGWGAYTL.

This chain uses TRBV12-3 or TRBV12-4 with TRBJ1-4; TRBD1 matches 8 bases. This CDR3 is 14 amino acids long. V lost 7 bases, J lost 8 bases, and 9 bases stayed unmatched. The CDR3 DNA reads TGTGCCAGCACGGCGGGACAGGTGGGGGAAAAACTGTTTTTT. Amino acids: CASTAGQVGEKLFF.

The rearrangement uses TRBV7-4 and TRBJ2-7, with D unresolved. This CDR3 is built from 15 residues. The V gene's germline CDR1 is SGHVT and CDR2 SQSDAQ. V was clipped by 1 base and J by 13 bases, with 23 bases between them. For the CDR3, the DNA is TGTGCCAGCAGCTTAGTATTCAATAGCTACTACGAGTTTTACTTC. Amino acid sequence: CASSLVFNSYYEFYF.

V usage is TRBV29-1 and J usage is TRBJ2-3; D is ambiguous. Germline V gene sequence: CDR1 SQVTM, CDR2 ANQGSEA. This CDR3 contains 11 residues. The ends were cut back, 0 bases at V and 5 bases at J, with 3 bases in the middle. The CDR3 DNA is TGCAGCGTTGAAGAGCGAGATACGCAGTATTTT. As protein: CSVEERDTQYF.